This T cell receptor (beta chain) was captured by sequencing in a study of identical twins. CDR1 and CDR2 (germline): LGHDT, YNNKEL (reference sequence). Trimming removed 3 bases at V and 6 bases at J, with 16 bases between. CDR3 length: 15 amino acids. Note on this clonotype: As yet, its antigen is unknown.

Study-level results: Insertions were fewer in abundant cord blood beta clonotypes, whereas memory repertoires showed none of this pattern.

Through template switching, a universal primer site was introduced, and the cDNA contained unique molecular identifiers. MiXCR was run by TCRdb on the 5' RACE reads, yielding one entry per CDR3 protein. The table records nearly 250,000 distinct CDR3 sequences, 7% of them present only once. The same sample was also used in a study of yellow fever vaccine responses in identical twins.

The gene calls are TRBV3-1 and TRBJ2-3, with D hard to call. This receptor was obtained from a woman between 18 and 29 years old in good health. Sequenced sample: memory (CD45RO+) T cells sorted from blood. The CDR3 DNA reads TGTGCCAGCAGCCAGGATCCGACAATTCGGGATACGCAGTATTTT. Its translation is CASSQDPTIRDTQYF.